A single sample gave rise to the 14 T cell receptor beta chains below, sequenced in a study of T cell responses to AZD1222 COVID-19 vaccine. The assay was immunoSEQ multiplex PCR, and TCRdb's table has in-frame clones only and misses some. Here the sample spans more than 75,000 clones, about 90% being singletons. This material consisted of peripheral blood, taken on day 0 of AZD1222 vaccination. All receptors derive from an adult in good health.

This clone was observed a handful of times. This CDR3 is CASHPMAGGYGYTF. The CDR3 DNA reads as TGTGCCAGCCACCCTATGGCAGGGGGCTATGGCTACACCTTC. The chain combines TRBV2 with TRBJ1-2, with 7 bases identical to TRBD1. Trimming removed 8 bases from V and 4 bases from J; junction bases left unmatched: 10. The germline V gene encodes CDR1 SNHLY and CDR2 FYNNEI. This CDR3 is 14 amino acids long.

This chain uses TRBV2 with TRBJ2-1; D gene unclear. CDR3 size: 11 residues. V gave up 4 bases and J gave up 9 bases, with 7 bases separating them. Germline CDR1 reads SNHLY; CDR2 reads FYNNEI. The DNA for the CDR3 is TGTGCCAGCAGTGGATACGGTGAGCAGTTCTTC. It codes for CASSGYGEQFF.

The chain links TRBV9 to TRBJ1-1; 8 bases match TRBD1. With 4 bases clipped from V and 1 base from J, the junction kept 6 bases outside the gene matches. Germline CDR1 and CDR2: SGDLS and YYNGEE. CDR3 size: 15 residues. Here the CDR3 DNA reads TGTGCCAGCAGCCCCTGGACAGGGCCGAACACTGAAGCTTTCTTT. It yields the protein CASSPWTGPNTEAFF.

The rearrangement links TRBV5-1 to TRBJ2-1; TRBD1 might be the D (6 bases). With 2 bases removed from V and 12 bases from J, the gap between germline ends came to 12 bases. Germline V gene data show CDR1 as SGHRS and CDR2 as YFSETQ. CDR3 length: 12 amino acids. DNA of the CDR3: TGCGCCAGCAGCTTATACAGGGAGACGCAGTTCTTC. This codes for CASSLYRETQFF.

The V gene is TRBV19, the J gene TRBJ2-5; 7 bases fit TRBD1. J lost 1 base, V lost 6 bases, and 2 bases had no gene match. The CDR3 spans 13 residues. Germline V CDR1 and CDR2: LNHDA, SQIVND (reference sequence). The CDR3 nucleotides are TGTGCCAGTAGACAGGGGCCCCAAGAGACCCAGTACTTC. Translating gives CASRQGPQETQYF. Based on the CDR3 plus reference TRBV19 and TRBJ2-5, the full variable domain is DGGITQSPKYLFRKEGQNVTLSCEQNLNHDAMYWYRQDPGQGLRLIYYSQIVNDFQKGDIAEGYSVSREKKESFPLTVTSAQKNPTAFYLCASRQGPQETQYFGPGTRLLVL.

The chain joins TRBV4-3 to TRBJ1-5; D not certain. This CDR3 comprises 15 residues. Germline-derived CDR1 and CDR2 are LGHNA and YSLEER. Trimming took off 4 bases at V and 0 bases at J, with 10 bases between the two ends. In nucleotides, the CDR3 is TGCGCCAGCAGCCTGGACGGGCTTAGCAATCAGCCCCAGCATTTT. Amino acid sequence: CASSLDGLSNQPQHF.

The rearrangement joins TRBV27 to TRBJ2-5; 9 bases align to TRBD1. Trimming cost V 5 bases and J 5 bases; bases outside gene matches: 9. Germline V gives CDR1 MNHEY, CDR2 SMNVEV (reference sequence). The CDR3 consists of 15 residues. DNA of the CDR3: TGTGCCAGCAGTCCTAGCCGGACAGGGGTGGAGACCCAGTACTTC. Protein: CASSPSRTGVETQYF.

V usage is TRBV5-1 and J usage is TRBJ2-5; D is unresolved. Germline V gene data show CDR1 as SGHRS and CDR2 as YFSETQ. V lost 6 bases and J 5 bases, leaving 5 bases between the germline ends. The CDR3 sequence is 10 residues long. In DNA, the CDR3 is TGCGCCAGCAAAGAGGAGACCCAGTACTTC. This sequence encodes CASKEETQYF.

CDR3 region: CASSERGTGEQYF. The CDR3 nucleotides are TGTGCCAGCAGTGAAAGGGGGACAGGCGAGCAGTACTTC. The chain recombines TRBV2 with TRBJ2-7; TRBD1 matches 8 bases. Germline CDR1 and CDR2: SNHLY and FYNNEI. The trim removed 2 bases at V and 6 bases at J, leaving 3 bases unmatched. The CDR3 runs 13 residues.

The chain recombines TRBV15 with TRBJ1-5; TRBD1 matches at 7 bases. Germline values: CDR1 LNHNV, CDR2 YYDKDF (reference sequence). The CDR3 loop spans 15 amino acids. With V trimmed by 0 bases and J by 6 bases, 5 bases remained unmatched. The CDR3 sequence: CATSRDVTGSQPQHF. The CDR3 bases are TGTGCCACCAGCAGAGATGTGACAGGGAGTCAGCCCCAGCATTTT.

This chain connects TRBV20-1 to TRBJ2-7; 9 bases are a match to TRBD2. Per the germline V gene, CDR1 is DFQATT and CDR2 is SNEGSKA (reference sequence). This CDR3 comprises 14 residues. V dropped 3 bases and J dropped 7; count of bases not matched to a gene: 10. CDR3 protein: CSASPVAGGREQYF. The DNA of the CDR3 is TGCAGTGCTAGTCCCGTCGCGGGAGGGAGGGAGCAGTACTTC.

The gene calls are TRBV4-2 and TRBJ1-5, with D maybe TRBD1 (5 bases). There are 14 residues in the CDR3. V was pared by 3 bases and J by 7 bases, with 13 bases between. The germline V gene encodes CDR1 LGHNA and CDR2 YNFKEQ. The CDR3 spells CASSQPQGDQPQHF. The CDR3 DNA follows: TGTGCCAGCAGCCAGCCTCAGGGAGACCAGCCCCAGCATTTT.

Only one count was recorded for this clone. The V gene is TRBV27, the J gene TRBJ2-2; 7 bases are a match to TRBD1. J was trimmed by 3 bases and V by 9 bases; bases with no gene match: 7. Looked up from germline, CDR1 is MNHEY and CDR2 is SMNVEV (reference sequence). This CDR3 spans 14 amino acids. The DNA of the CDR3 is TGTGCCAGTAGGGGGACAGCCTACACCGGGGAGCTGTTTTTT. It encodes CASRGTAYTGELFF.

The chain links TRBV6-4 to TRBJ2-2; 9 nucleotides agree with TRBD1. CDR1 is MRHNA, CDR2 SNTAGT, per germline. The CDR3 has 15 residues. Trimming removed 6 bases from V and 1 base from J; junction bases left unmatched: 3. CDR3 nucleotide sequence: TGTGCCAGCAGCCGGACAGGGGAGAACACCGGGGAGCTGTTTTTT. As protein: CASSRTGENTGELFF.